This T cell receptor (beta chain) was sequenced for a study of control samples from healthy donors and cancer patients. With regard to this clone: Other DNA sequences in this sample translate to the same CDR3.

Germline loops: CDR1 SEHNR, CDR2 FQNEAQ (reference sequence). The CDR3 has 15 amino acids. Trimming at V came to 1 base and at J to 3 bases, leaving 5 bases not matched to a gene. The method was immunoSEQ multiplex PCR; TCRdb's version includes in-frame clones alone and lacks a portion of them. There are 120,000 to 150,000 clones in the sample; about nine tenths occur only once, and roughly 8.7% lies in the top ten. This receptor was identified in a woman younger than 45 in good health. The chain carries TRBV7-9 and TRBJ2-7, with TRBD2 matching over 8 bases. The source material was blood. The CDR3 loop reads CASSLGASGHYEQYF. CDR3 nucleotides: TGTGCCAGCAGCTTAGGGGCTAGCGGGCACTACGAGCAGTACTTC.